The 11 T cell receptor beta chains below were found in one sample sequenced in a study of T cell responses to AZD1222 COVID-19 vaccine. This table comes from immunoSEQ multiplex PCR, and its TCRdb copy is limited to in-frame clones, with some not included. The sample yields roughly 180,000 clones, about 89% seen once. The sequenced sample was peripheral blood, obtained 28 days after the second AZD1222 dose. All receptors come from an adult who received the AZD1222 COVID-19 vaccine.

Regarding this clone: A junction end diverges from the germline sequence, so it may reflect a read error. V gene TRBV7-7 combines with J gene TRBJ2-5; 8 bases fit TRBD2. Per the germline V gene, CDR1 is SSHAT and CDR2 is FNYEAQ (reference sequence). The CDR3 is 16 residues long. The CDR3 spells CASSLSKRGPQETQYF. DNA for the CDR3: TGTGCTAGCAGCTTATCCAAGCGGGGGCCGCAAGAGACCCAGTACTTC.

The V call is TRBV4-1, the J call TRBJ2-3; D may be TRBD1 or TRBD2 (5 bases each). The CDR3 runs to 16 residues. The V end was cut by 4 bases, the J end by 2 bases, with 16 bases between. Germline V lookup: CDR1 MGHRA, CDR2 YSYEKL. The CDR3 loop reads CASSPWTHGATDTQYF. CDR3 nucleotides: TGCGCCAGCAGCCCCTGGACTCATGGGGCCACAGATACGCAGTATTTT.

This chain links TRBV6-6 with TRBJ1-5; 7 bases match TRBD1. After removal of 5 bases from V and 9 bases from J, the junction contained 10 bases not matched to a gene. The CDR3 contains 14 residues. Germline V gene sequence: CDR1 MNHNY, CDR2 SVGAGI (reference sequence). In nucleotides, the CDR3 is TGTGCCAGCAGTGACCGGGACAGCCCTTCGCCCCAGCATTTT. Translated: CASSDRDSPSPQHF.

The rearrangement joins TRBV3-1 (or the pseudogene TRBV3-2) to TRBJ2-5; 7 positions match TRBD1. The CDR3 has 14 residues. V lost 6 bases and J lost 1; bases outside the gene matches: 5. Germline CDR1 LGHDT, CDR2 YNNKEL (reference sequence). The CDR3 protein is CASRRQGLQETQYF. The CDR3 DNA reads TGTGCCAGCAGACGACAGGGCCTCCAAGAGACCCAGTACTTC.

The gene calls are TRBV12-3 or TRBV12-4 and TRBJ1-5, with D maybe TRBD1 (6 bases). With 6 bases removed from V and 5 bases from J, the gap between germline ends came to 11 bases. The CDR3 totals 13 residues. The CDR3 coding sequence is TGTGCCAGCAGCGGGACAAAATATCAGCCCCAGCATTTT. Amino acids: CASSGTKYQPQHF.

This chain joins TRBV5-6 and TRBJ1-4; D is uncertain. Germline lookup yields CDR1 SGHDT and CDR2 YYEEEE. The ends were cut back, 1 base at V and 0 bases at J, with 7 bases in the middle. This CDR3 comprises 15 residues. The CDR3 DNA sequence: TGTGCCAGCAGCTTGAGGGCCTCAACTAATGAAAAACTGTTTTTT. Translation gives CASSLRASTNEKLFF.

The rearrangement uses TRBV19 and TRBJ1-1; no clear D gene. The CDR3 is 13 amino acids. Germline V lookup: CDR1 LNHDA, CDR2 SQIVND (reference sequence). Trimming stripped 1 base from V and 7 bases from J, with 10 bases between. CDR3 sequence (DNA): TGTGCCAGTAGTATAGGAGGTGGAAATGAAGCTTTCTTT. Its translation: CASSIGGGNEAFF.

This chain links TRBV7-2 with TRBJ2-5; 10 bases agree with TRBD2. The trim removed 1 base at V and 7 bases at J, leaving 9 bases unmatched. The germline gives CDR1 SGHTA, CDR2 FQGNSA. The CDR3 totals 16 residues. The CDR3 DNA sequence: TGTGCCAGCAGCTTAGGTGCCAGCGGGGGGGAGGGGACCCAGTACTTC. It specifies CASSLGASGGEGTQYF. The full variable domain, completed using reference TRBV7-2 and TRBJ2-5, is GAGVSQSPSNKVTEKGKDVELRCDPISGHTALYWYRQSLGQGLEFLIYFQGNSAPDKSGLPSDRFSAERTGGSVSTLTIQRTQQEDSAVYLCASSLGASGGEGTQYFGPGTRLLVL.

The chain has TRBV6-4 and TRBJ1-5; no clear D. The germline gives CDR1 MRHNA, CDR2 SNTAGT. The CDR3 runs 13 residues. Trimming shortened V by 3 bases and J by 8 bases, and 11 bases separated the two germline ends. The CDR3 nucleotides read TGTGCCAGCAGTGAGGCCCCTAAAGAGCCCCAGCATTTT. This sequence encodes CASSEAPKEPQHF.

The chain is built from TRBV13 and TRBJ1-4, with D perhaps TRBD1 (5 bases). Trimming shortened V by 5 bases and J by 10 bases, and 14 bases separated the two germline ends. The CDR3 has 13 residues. Germline V gene sequence: CDR1 PRHDT, CDR2 FYEKMQ (reference sequence). The CDR3 region is CASSTAPGRKLFF. The CDR3 nucleotides read TGTGCCAGCAGCACGGCTCCGGGGCGAAAACTGTTTTTT.

This chain links TRBV20-1 with TRBJ1-2; D ambiguous. CDR3 length: 11 amino acids. The ends were cut back, 3 bases at V and 4 bases at J, with 6 bases in the middle. CDR1 DFQATT and CDR2 SNEGSKA come from the germline V gene (reference sequence). In DNA, the CDR3 is TGCAGTGCTAGGCACAGCTATGGCTACACCTTC. It translates to CSARHSYGYTF.